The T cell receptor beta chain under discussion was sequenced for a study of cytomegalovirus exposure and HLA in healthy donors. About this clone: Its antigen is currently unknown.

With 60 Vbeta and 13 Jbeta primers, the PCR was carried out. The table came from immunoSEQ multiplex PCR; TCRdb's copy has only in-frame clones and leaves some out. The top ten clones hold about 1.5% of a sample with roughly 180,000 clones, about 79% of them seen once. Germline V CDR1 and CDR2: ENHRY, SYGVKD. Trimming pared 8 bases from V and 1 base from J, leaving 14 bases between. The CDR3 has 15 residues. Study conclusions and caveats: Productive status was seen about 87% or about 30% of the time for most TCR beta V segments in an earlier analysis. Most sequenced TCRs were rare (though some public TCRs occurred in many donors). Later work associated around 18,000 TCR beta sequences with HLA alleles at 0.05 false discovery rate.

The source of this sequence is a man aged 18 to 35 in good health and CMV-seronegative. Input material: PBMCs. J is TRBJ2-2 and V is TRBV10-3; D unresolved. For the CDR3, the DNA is TGTGCCATCGCGGCCAGCGACCGGAACACCGGGGAGCTGTTTTTT. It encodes CAIAASDRNTGELFF.